This T cell receptor (beta chain) was identified in a study of OX40 agonist ivuxolimab in advanced cancers. Profiled with immunoSEQ multiplex PCR; TCRdb holds only in-frame clones, not every one. Of tens of thousands of clones in the sample, around nine tenths were seen once. CDR3 length: 17 residues. Germline V gives CDR1 LGHNA, CDR2 YSLEER. The ends lost 1 base at V and 2 bases at J; junction bases unmatched: 8. The J gene is TRBJ2-7, the V gene TRBV4-3, with 10 nucleotides matching TRBD1. The TCR was taken from an adult with an advanced solid tumor such as melanoma, head and neck, liver or kidney cancer. The sequencing here drew on CD4+ or CD8+ T cells sorted from blood, taken in a trial of the OX40 agonist ivuxolimab. The CDR3 nucleotides are TGCGCCAGCAGCCAAGTGTCCGGGACAGGGGTAACCTACGAGCAGTACTTC. Translation gives CASSQVSGTGVTYEQYF.